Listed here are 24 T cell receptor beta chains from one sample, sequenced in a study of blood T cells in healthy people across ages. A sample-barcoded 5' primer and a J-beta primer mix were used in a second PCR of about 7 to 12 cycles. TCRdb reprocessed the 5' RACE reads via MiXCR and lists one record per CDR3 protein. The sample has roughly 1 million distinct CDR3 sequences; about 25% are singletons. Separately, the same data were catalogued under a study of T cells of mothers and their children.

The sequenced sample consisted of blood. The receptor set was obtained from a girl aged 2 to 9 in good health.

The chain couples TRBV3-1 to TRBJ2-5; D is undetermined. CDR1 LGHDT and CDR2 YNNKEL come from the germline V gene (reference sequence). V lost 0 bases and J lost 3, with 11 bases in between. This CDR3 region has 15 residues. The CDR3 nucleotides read TGTGCCAGCAGCCAAGATGATTTCCTGGAAGAGACCCAGTACTTC. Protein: CASSQDDFLEETQYF.

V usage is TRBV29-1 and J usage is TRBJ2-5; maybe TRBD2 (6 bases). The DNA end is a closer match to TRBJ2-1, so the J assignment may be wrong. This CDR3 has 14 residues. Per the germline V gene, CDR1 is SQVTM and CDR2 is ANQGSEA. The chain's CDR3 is CSVGGGTMNPEQFF. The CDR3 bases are TGCAGCGTTGGAGGCGGGACGATGAACCCCGAGCAGTTCTTC.

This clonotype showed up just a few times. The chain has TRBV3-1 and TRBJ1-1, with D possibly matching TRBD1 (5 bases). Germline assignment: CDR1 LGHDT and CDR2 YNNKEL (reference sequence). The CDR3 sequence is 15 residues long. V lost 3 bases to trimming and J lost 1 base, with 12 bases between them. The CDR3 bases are TGTGCCAGCAGCCACTCGGGACGCAAGAACACTGAAGCTTTCTTT. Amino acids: CASSHSGRKNTEAFF.

CDR3 sequence reads: CASSLGTGLEQYF. The CDR3 coding sequence is TGTGCCAGCAGCTTAGGGACAGGGCTTGAGCAGTACTTC. V usage is TRBV7-2 and J usage is TRBJ2-5; TRBD1 aligns across 8 bases. The CDR3 sequence is 13 residues long. J gave up 11 bases and V 1 base, and 6 bases lay outside the gene matches. Germline CDR1 is SGHTA and CDR2 is FQGNSA.

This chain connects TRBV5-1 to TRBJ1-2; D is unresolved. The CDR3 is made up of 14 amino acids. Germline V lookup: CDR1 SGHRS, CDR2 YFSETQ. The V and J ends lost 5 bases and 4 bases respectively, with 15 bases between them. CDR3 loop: CASSLTEPFYGYTF. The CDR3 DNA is TGCGCCAGCAGTTTGACGGAGCCTTTCTATGGCTACACCTTC.

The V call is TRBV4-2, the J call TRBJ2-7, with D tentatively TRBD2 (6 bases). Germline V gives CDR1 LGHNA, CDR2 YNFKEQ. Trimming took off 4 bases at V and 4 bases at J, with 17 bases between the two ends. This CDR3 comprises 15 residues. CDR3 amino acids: CASSPTADAGYEQYF. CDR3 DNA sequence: TGTGCCAGCAGCCCCACGGCCGACGCGGGATACGAGCAGTACTTC.

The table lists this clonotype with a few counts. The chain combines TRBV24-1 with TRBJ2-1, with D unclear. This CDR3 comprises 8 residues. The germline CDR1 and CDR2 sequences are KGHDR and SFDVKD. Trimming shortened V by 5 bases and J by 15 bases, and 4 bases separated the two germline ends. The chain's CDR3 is CATSGVFF. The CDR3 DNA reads TGTGCCACCAGTGGTGTGTTCTTC.

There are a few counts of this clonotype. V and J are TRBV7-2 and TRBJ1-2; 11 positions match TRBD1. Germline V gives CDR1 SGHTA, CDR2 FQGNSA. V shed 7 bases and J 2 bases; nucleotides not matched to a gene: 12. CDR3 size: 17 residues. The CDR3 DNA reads TGTGCCAGCACCCTTCCGGACAGGGGGCATGGAAACTATGGCTACACCTTC. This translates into CASTLPDRGHGNYGYTF. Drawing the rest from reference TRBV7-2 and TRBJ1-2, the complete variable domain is GAGVSQSPSNKVTEKGKDVELRCDPISGHTALYWYRQSLGQGLEFLIYFQGNSAPDKSGLPSDRFSAERTGGSVSTLTIQRTQQEDSAVYLCASTLPDRGHGNYGYTFGSGTRLTVV.

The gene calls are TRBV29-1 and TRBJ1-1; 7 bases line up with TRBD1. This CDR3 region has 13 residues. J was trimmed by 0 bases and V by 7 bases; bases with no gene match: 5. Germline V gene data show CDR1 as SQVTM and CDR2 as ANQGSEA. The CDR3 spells CSGRTGLNTEAFF. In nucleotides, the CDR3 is TGCAGCGGACGGACAGGACTGAACACTGAAGCTTTCTTT.

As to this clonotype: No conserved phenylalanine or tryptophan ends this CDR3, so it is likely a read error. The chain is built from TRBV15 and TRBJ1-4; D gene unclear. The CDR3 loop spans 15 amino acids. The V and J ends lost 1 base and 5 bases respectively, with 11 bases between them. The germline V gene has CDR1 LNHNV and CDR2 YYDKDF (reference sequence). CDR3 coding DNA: TGTGCCACCAGCAGAGGGGAGGCAGAAAATGAAAAACTGTTTTTA. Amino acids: CATSRGEAENEKLFL.

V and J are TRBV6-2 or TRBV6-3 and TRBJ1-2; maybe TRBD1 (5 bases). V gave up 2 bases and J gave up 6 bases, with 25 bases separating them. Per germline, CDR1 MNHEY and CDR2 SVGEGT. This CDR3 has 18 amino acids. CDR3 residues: CASSYGITGRGKENGYTF. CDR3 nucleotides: TGTGCCAGCAGTTACGGAATTACGGGACGGGGAAAAGAGAATGGCTACACCTTC.

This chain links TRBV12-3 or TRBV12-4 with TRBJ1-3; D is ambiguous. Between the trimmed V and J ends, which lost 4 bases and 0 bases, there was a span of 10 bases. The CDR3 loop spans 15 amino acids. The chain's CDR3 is CASSYLATSGNTIYF. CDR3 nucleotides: TGTGCCAGCAGTTACCTGGCTACCTCTGGAAACACCATATATTTT.

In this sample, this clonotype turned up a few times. The CDR3 DNA sequence: TGTGCCAGCAGCCGCCTGACAGGGGACGAGCAGTACTTC. Protein product: CASSRLTGDEQYF. The chain has TRBV7-9 and TRBJ2-7, with 8 bases matching TRBD1. J lost 5 bases, V lost 5 bases, and 5 bases had no gene match. This CDR3 has 13 residues. The germline V gene has CDR1 SEHNR and CDR2 FQNEAQ (reference sequence).

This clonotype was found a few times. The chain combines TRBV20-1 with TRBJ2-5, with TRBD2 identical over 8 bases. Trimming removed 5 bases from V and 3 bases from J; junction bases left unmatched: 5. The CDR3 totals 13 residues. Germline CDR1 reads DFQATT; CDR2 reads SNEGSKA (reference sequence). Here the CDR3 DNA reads TGCAGTGCTCCGGGACTAGGAAAAGAGACCCAGTACTTC. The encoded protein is CSAPGLGKETQYF.

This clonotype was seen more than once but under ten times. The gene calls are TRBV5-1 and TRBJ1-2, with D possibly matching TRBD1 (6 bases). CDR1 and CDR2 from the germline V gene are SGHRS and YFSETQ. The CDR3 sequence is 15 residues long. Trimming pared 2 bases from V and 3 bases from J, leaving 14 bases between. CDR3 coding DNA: TGCGCCAGCAGCTTAGACAGGATTCAGGACTATGGCTACACCTTC. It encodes CASSLDRIQDYGYTF.

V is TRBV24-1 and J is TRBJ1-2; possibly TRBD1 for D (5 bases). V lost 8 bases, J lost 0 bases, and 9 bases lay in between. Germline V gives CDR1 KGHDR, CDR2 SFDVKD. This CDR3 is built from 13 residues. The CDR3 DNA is TGTGCCACCACCGAGACAGCTAACTATGGCTACACCTTC. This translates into CATTETANYGYTF.

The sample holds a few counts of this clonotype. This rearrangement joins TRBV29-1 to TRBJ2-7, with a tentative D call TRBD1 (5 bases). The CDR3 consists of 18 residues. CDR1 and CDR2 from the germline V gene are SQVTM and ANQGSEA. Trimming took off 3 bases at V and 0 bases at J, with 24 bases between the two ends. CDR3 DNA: TGCAGCGTTGAGAAGGGTAGTAAAGAGGCAGGGTCCTCCTACGAGCAGTACTTC. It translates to CSVEKGSKEAGSSYEQYF.

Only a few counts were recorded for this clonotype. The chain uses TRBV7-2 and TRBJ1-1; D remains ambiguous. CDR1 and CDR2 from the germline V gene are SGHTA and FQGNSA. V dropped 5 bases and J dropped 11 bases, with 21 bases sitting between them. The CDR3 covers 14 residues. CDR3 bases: TGTGCCAGCAGCCGAGAACCCCATGGACTGGAGGCTTTCTTT. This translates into CASSREPHGLEAFF.

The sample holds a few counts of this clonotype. The CDR3 protein is CASSGGRFSGELFF. DNA of the CDR3: TGTGCCAGCAGTGGGGGCAGGTTCTCCGGGGAGCTGTTTTTT. The rearrangement joins TRBV28 to TRBJ2-2; D might be TRBD1 (6 bases). Trimming shortened V by 5 bases and J by 6 bases, and 13 bases separated the two germline ends. Germline V CDR1 and CDR2: MDHEN, SYDVKM. The CDR3 spans 14 residues.

The CDR3 nucleotides are TGCGCCAGCAGCCAAGATTACATCCAGGGGCGGGAGACCTTC. It specifies CASSQDYIQGRETF. The chain is built from TRBV4-1 and TRBJ1-2; D is possibly TRBD1 (6 bases). This CDR3 has 14 residues. Per germline, CDR1 MGHRA and CDR2 YSYEKL. Trimming removed 0 bases at V and 14 bases at J, with 19 bases between.

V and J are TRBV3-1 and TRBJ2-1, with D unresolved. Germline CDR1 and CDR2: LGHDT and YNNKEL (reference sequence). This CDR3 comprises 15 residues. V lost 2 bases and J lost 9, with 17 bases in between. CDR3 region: CASSQSPFGLGEQFF. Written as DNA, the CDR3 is TGTGCCAGCAGCCAATCCCCCTTTGGGCTAGGTGAGCAGTTCTTC.

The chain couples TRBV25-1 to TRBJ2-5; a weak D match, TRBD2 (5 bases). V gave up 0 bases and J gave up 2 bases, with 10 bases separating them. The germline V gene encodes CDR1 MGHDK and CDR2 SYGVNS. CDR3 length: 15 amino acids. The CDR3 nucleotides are TGTGCCAGCAGTGAATATATACGGGGACAAGAGACCCAGTACTTC. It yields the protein CASSEYIRGQETQYF.

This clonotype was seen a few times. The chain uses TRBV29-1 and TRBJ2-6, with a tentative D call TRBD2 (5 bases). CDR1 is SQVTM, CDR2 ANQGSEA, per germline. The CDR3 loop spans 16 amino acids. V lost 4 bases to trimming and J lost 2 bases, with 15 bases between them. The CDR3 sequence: CSVGSSLGAGANVLTF. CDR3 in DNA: TGCAGCGTTGGGTCCTCTTTGGGAGCTGGGGCCAACGTCCTGACTTTC.

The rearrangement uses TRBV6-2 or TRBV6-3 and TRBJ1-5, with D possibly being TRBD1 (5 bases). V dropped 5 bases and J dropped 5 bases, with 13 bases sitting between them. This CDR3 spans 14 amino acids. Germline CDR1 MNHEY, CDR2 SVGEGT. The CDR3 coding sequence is TGTGCCAGCAGTACCCTATCAGGGTATCAGCCCCAGCATTTT. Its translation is CASSTLSGYQPQHF.